The entry below gives a single T cell receptor (beta chain) sequence along with its context. These data belong to a study of blood T cell repertoires in COVID-19. As for the study in general: Sites across the United States, Italy and Spain contributed samples from acute and convalescent COVID-19. In each case, the material was cDNA or gDNA derived from T cells, B-cell-depleted T cells, or PBMCs.

Source study methods: Amplification of reference gene primers was used by the study to estimate nucleated cell counts. Data came from immunoSEQ multiplex PCR; TCRdb stores just in-frame clones and leaves some out. V, J and clone size derive from that table, while D and trimming were established from the DNA sequence. The sample lists under 200,000 clones; roughly four fifths were seen once. With 3 bases removed from V and 1 base from J, the gap between germline ends came to 9 bases. This CDR3 is built from 14 residues. CDR1 and CDR2 from the germline V gene are LGHDT and YNNKEL (reference sequence). What was sequenced was peripheral blood. The source is a man aged 65 to 85 who had recovered from COVID-19. J is TRBJ2-5 and V is TRBV3-1 (or the pseudogene TRBV3-2); D is possibly TRBD2 (5 bases). The CDR3 loop reads CASSHGSSQETQYF. The CDR3 nucleotides are TGTGCCAGCAGCCATGGGAGCAGCCAAGAGACCCAGTACTTC.